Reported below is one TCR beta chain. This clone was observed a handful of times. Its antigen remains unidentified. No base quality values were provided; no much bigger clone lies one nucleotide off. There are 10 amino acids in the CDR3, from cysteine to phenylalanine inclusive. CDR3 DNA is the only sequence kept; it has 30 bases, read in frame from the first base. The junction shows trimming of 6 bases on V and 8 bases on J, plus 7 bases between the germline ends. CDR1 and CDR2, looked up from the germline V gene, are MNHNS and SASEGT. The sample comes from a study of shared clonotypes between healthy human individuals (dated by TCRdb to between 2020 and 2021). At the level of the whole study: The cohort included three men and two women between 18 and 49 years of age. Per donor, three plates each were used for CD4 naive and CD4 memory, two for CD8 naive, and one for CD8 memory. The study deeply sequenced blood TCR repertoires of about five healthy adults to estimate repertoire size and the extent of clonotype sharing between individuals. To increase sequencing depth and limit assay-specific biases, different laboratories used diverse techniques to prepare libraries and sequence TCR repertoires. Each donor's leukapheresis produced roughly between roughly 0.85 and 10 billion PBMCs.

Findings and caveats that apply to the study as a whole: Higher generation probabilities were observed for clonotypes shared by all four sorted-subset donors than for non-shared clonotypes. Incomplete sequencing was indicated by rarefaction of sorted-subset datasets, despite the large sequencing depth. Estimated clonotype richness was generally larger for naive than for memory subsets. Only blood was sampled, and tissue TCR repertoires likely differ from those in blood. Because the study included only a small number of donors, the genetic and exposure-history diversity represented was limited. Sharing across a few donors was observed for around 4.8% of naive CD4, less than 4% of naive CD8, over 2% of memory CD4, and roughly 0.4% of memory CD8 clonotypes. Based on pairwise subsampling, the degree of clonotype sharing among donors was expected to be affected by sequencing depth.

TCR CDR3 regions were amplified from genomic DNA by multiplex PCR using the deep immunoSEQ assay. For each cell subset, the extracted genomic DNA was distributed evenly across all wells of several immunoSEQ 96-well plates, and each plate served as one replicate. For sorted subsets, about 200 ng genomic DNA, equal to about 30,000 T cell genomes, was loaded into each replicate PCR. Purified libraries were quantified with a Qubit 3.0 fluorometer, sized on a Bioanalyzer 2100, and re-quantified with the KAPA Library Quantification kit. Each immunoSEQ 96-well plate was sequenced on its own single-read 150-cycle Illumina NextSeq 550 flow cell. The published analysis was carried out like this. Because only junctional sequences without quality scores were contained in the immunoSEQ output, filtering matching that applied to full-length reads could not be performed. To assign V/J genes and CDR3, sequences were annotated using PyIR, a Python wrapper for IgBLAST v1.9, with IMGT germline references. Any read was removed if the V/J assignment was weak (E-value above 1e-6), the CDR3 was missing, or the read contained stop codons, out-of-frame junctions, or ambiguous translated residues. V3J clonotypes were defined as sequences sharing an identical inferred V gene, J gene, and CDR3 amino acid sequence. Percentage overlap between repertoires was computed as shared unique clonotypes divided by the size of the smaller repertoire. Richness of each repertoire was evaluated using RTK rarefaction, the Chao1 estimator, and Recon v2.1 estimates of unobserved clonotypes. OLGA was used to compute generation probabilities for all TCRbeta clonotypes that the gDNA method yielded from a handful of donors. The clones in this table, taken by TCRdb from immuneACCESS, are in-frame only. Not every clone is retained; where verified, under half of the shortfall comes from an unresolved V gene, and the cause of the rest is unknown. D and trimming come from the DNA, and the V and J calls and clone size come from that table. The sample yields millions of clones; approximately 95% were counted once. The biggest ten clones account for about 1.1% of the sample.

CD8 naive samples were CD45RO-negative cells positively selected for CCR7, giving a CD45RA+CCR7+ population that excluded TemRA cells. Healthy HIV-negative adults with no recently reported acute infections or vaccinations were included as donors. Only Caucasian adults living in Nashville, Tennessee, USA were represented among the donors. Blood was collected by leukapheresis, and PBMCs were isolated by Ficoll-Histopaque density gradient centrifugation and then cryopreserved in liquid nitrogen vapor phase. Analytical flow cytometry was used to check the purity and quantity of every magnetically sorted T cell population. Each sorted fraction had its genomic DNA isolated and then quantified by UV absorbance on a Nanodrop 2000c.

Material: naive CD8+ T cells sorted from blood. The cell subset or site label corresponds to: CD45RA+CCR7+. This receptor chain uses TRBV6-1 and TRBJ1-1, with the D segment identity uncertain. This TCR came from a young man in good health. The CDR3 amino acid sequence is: CASSPIEAFF. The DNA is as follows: TGTGCCAGCAGCCCCATAGAAGCTTTCTTT.